These 2 T cell receptor beta chains came from one sample sequenced in a study of T cell responses to AZD1222 COVID-19 vaccine (dated by TCRdb to the early 2020s). The meaning of the sample's time point label: baseline before first vaccination. Library generation was performed with the immunoSEQ multiplex PCR assay. TCRdb retrieved this table from immuneACCESS and kept in-frame rearrangements only. Not all clones are present; in checked studies, unresolved V genes account for under half, and no reason is known for the remainder. The table for this sample lists tens of thousands of clones; more than 90% of them were counted only once. The top ten hold under 4% of the sample. Specimen: peripheral blood, collected on day 0 of AZD1222 vaccination. These receptors came from an adult in good health.

The J gene is TRBJ2-2, the V gene TRBV9; 8 nucleotides line up with TRBD2. The germline V gene encodes CDR1 SGDLS and CDR2 YYNGEE. The CDR3 runs 15 residues. The junction had 4 bases not matched to a gene; V was cut back by 0 bases and J by 6 bases. In DNA form, the CDR3 reads TGTGCCAGCAGCGTAGAGGGGACTAGTCCCGGGGAGCTGTTTTTT. This sequence encodes CASSVEGTSPGELFF.

This chain connects TRBV11-2 to TRBJ2-1; D is perhaps TRBD2 (6 bases). CDR1 is SGHAT, CDR2 FQNNGV, per germline. Trimming shortened V by 5 bases and J by 0 bases, and 14 bases separated the two germline ends. The CDR3 sequence is 16 residues long. In DNA form, the CDR3 reads TGTGCCAGCAGCAGTTGGGACTCCGACTCCTACAATGAGCAGTTCTTC. Its protein is CASSSWDSDSYNEQFF.